This T cell receptor (beta chain) stems from a study of blood T cells in healthy people across ages. Sample-barcoded 5' priming and a J-beta primer mix drove a second PCR of about 6 to 12 cycles. MiXCR, run by TCRdb on the 5' RACE reads, gives a single entry per CDR3 protein. The sample lists about a million distinct CDR3 sequences; roughly half were seen once. The length of the CDR3 is 16 residues. Germline assignment: CDR1 SQVTM and CDR2 ANQGSEA. V gave up 4 bases and J gave up 5 bases, with 23 bases separating them. The rearrangement links TRBV29-1 to TRBJ1-2; possibly TRBD1 for D (5 bases). The clonotype comes from a woman aged 60-75 years in good health. The sample comprised blood. CDR3 sequence: CSVVPGEGKGGYGYTF. The CDR3 nucleotides are TGCAGCGTTGTTCCGGGGGAGGGGAAAGGAGGTTATGGCTACACCTTC.